The next 13 T cell receptor beta chains were all read from a single sample in a study of cytomegalovirus exposure and HLA in healthy donors. With 60 Vbeta and 13 Jbeta primers, the PCR was carried out. The assay was immunoSEQ multiplex PCR, and TCRdb's table has in-frame clones only and misses some. The sample has 100,000 to 150,000 clones, 15% to 20% seen once. The sequencing sample was made of PBMCs. These receptors were obtained from a female donor in good health and CMV-seropositive.

The rearrangement links TRBV5-4 to TRBJ1-2; unclear D gene. This CDR3 contains 14 residues. V was shortened by 1 base and J by 5 bases, with 12 bases between the two germline ends. The V gene's germline CDR1 is SGHNT and CDR2 YYREEE (reference sequence). CDR3: CASSLTSDFYGYTF. Written as DNA, the CDR3 is TGTGCCAGCAGCTTGACGTCAGATTTTTATGGCTACACCTTC.

This clone has a handful of counts. V and J are TRBV9 and TRBJ2-3; 8 bases line up with TRBD1. The germline gives CDR1 SGDLS, CDR2 YYNGEE. V was clipped by 3 bases and J by 7 bases; unmatched bases: 10. The CDR3 runs to 15 residues. The CDR3 protein is CASSEGRQGWYTQYF. Here the CDR3 DNA reads TGTGCCAGCAGCGAGGGAAGACAGGGGTGGTATACGCAGTATTTT.

The chain uses TRBV27 and TRBJ2-1; 11 nucleotides agree with TRBD2. V lost 8 bases and J lost 12; bases outside the gene matches: 12. Germline lookup yields CDR1 MNHEY and CDR2 SMNVEV (reference sequence). The CDR3 length is 14 residues. The CDR3 DNA reads as TGTGCCAGCGGCACTAGCGGGAGTGGATTCGCGCAGTTCTTC. Residues: CASGTSGSGFAQFF.

This chain joins TRBV13 and TRBJ2-7; D might be TRBD1 (6 bases). This CDR3 region has 16 residues. Trimming took 5 bases from V and 0 from J, leaving 17 bases between them. CDR1 PRHDT and CDR2 FYEKMQ come from the germline V gene (reference sequence). CDR3 nucleotides: TGTGCCAGCAGCCACGTAAAAACAGGGAGCTCCTACGAGCAGTACTTC. This translates into CASSHVKTGSSYEQYF.

This sequence joins TRBV5-5 and TRBJ1-5; 7 positions match TRBD1. The germline gives CDR1 SGHKS, CDR2 YYEKEE (reference sequence). The CDR3 totals 13 residues. After removal of 0 bases from V and 12 bases from J, the junction contained 6 bases not matched to a gene. Here the CDR3 DNA reads TGTGCCAGCAGCTTGGGGACAGGCTTATACCAGCATTTT. It is translated as CASSLGTGLYQHF. The entire variable domain, with the rest obtained from reference TRBV5-5 and TRBJ1-5, is as follows: DAGVTQSPTHLIKTRGQQVTLRCSPISGHKSVSWYQQVLGQGPQFIFQYYEKEERGRGNFPDRFSARQFPNYSSELNVNALLLGDSALYLCASSLGTGLYQHFGDGTRLSIL.

This clone was counted only a few times. The chain links TRBV27 to TRBJ2-3; 12 bases are shared with TRBD2. This CDR3 is 15 amino acids long. The germline gives CDR1 MNHEY, CDR2 SMNVEV (reference sequence). V was pared by 2 bases and J by 5 bases, with 2 bases of the junction left unmatched. The CDR3 sequence is CASSLGTSGRDTQYF. Written as DNA, the CDR3 is TGTGCCAGCAGTTTAGGGACTAGCGGGCGAGATACGCAGTATTTT.

The chain recombines TRBV5-5 with TRBJ1-3; 8 bases align to TRBD1. Trimming at V came to 0 bases and at J to 0 bases, leaving 5 bases not matched to a gene. This CDR3 is 17 amino acids long. The germline CDR1 and CDR2 sequences are SGHKS and YYEKEE (reference sequence). CDR3 loop: CASSLGQGLISGNTIYF. DNA for the CDR3: TGTGCCAGCAGCTTGGGACAGGGGCTGATCTCTGGAAACACCATATATTTT.

The chain links TRBV5-4 to TRBJ2-3, with TRBD1 matching over 10 bases. The V gene's germline CDR1 is SGHNT and CDR2 YYREEE (reference sequence). This CDR3 has 15 residues. Trimming cost V 7 bases and J 1 base; bases outside gene matches: 6. This CDR3 reads CASGGGTGGTDTQYF. CDR3 nucleotides: TGTGCCAGCGGTGGCGGGACAGGGGGCACAGATACGCAGTATTTT.

The chain employs TRBV5-4 and TRBJ2-1; D remains ambiguous. Trimming took off 0 bases at V and 8 bases at J, with 18 bases between the two ends. The CDR3 length is 16 residues. Germline values: CDR1 SGHNT, CDR2 YYREEE (reference sequence). CDR3 DNA: TGTGCCAGCAGCTTGGCTAGTTCTTTCCCCTTCCATGAGCAGTTCTTC. Protein product: CASSLASSFPFHEQFF. Combining the CDR3 with reference TRBV5-4 and TRBJ2-1 gives the whole variable domain ETGVTQSPTHLIKTRGQQVTLRCSSQSGHNTVSWYQQALGQGPQFIFQYYREEENGRGNFPPRFSGLQFPNYSSELNVNALELDDSALYLCASSLASSFPFHEQFFGPGTRLTVL.

This clone appeared a few times. The chain couples TRBV2 to TRBJ2-5, with 9 nucleotides matching TRBD1. The CDR3 is made up of 14 amino acids. V trimming: 7 bases; J trimming: 4 bases; junction bases outside the gene matches: 7. Germline V gene lookup returns CDR1 SNHLY and CDR2 FYNNEI. This CDR3 is CASNKQGARETQYF. The DNA for the CDR3 is TGTGCCAGCAATAAACAGGGGGCACGAGAGACCCAGTACTTC.

A few counts support this clone. In nucleotides, the CDR3 is TGTGCCTGGAGCTCCGGGGTTAGTGAAAAACTGTTTTTT. Translation: CAWSSGVSEKLFF. V usage is TRBV30 and J usage is TRBJ1-4; the D is unclear. CDR3 length: 13 amino acids. Germline V gives CDR1 GTSNPN, CDR2 SVGIG (reference sequence). V dropped 3 bases and J dropped 7 bases, with 12 bases sitting between them. The full variable domain, rest sourced from reference TRBV30 and TRBJ1-4, is SQTIHQWPATLVQPVGSPLSLECTVEGTSNPNLYWYRQAAGRGLQLLFYSVGIGQISSEVPQNLSASRPQDRQFILSSKKLLLSDSGFYLCAWSSGVSEKLFFGSGTQLSVL.

V and J are TRBV6-5 and TRBJ1-1; D might be TRBD1 (6 bases). Deletions cut 0 bases from V and 3 bases from J, with 14 bases between. This CDR3 is 16 amino acids long. The V gene's germline CDR1 is MNHEY and CDR2 SVGAGI. The DNA of the CDR3 is TGTGCCAGCAGTTACTCGATAGGGCCAGGGGACACTGAAGCTTTCTTT. Translating it yields CASSYSIGPGDTEAFF.

V gene TRBV5-6 combines with J gene TRBJ2-7; TRBD2 matches at 9 bases. Looked up from germline, CDR1 is SGHDT and CDR2 is YYEEEE. The CDR3 extends over 14 amino acids. With V trimmed by 2 bases and J by 0 bases, 0 bases remained unmatched. CDR3 DNA sequence: TGTGCCAGCAGCTTTAGCGGGAGCTCCTACGAGCAGTACTTC. Translation: CASSFSGSSYEQYF.